This T cell receptor (beta chain) is from a study of blood T cell repertoires in COVID-19. Study-wide background: Acute-phase and convalescent COVID-19 samples originated in the United States, Italy and Spain.

Trimming cost V 3 bases and J 5 bases, with 13 bases left between them. The CDR3 runs to 14 residues. Per germline, CDR1 LNHDA and CDR2 SQIVND (reference sequence). Individuals aged about 18 to 95 years were recruited from some 26 US areas. In the original workflow: Amplifying reference gene primers gave estimates of nucleated cell counts. Profiling relied on immunoSEQ multiplex PCR, and the TCRdb table lists in-frame clones only, not all of them. That table supplies the V and J calls and clone size; D and trimming were determined from the DNA. The sample yields 210,000 or so clones, less than 85% seen once.

The source of this sequence is a man aged 60 to 69 who had recovered from COVID-19. The sequenced sample was PBMCs or T cells enriched from blood (not recorded which). V and J are TRBV19 and TRBJ1-1; D is undetermined. CDR3 region: CASSIGEGRTEAFF. CDR3 nucleotide sequence: TGTGCCAGTAGTATCGGGGAGGGTCGGACTGAAGCTTTCTTT.